This paragraph covers one T cell receptor beta chain sequence. The sample originates from a study of cytomegalovirus exposure and HLA in healthy donors. Primers included in the PCR were 60 Vbeta and 13 Jbeta primers. Here immunoSEQ multiplex PCR was the method, and the copy in TCRdb shows in-frame clones only, minus some. The repertoire has about 120,000 clones, about 76% of them found once; the top ten carry about 30%. V lost 0 bases and J 3 bases, leaving 21 bases between the germline ends. The CDR3 extends over 20 amino acids. The chain is built from TRBV23-1 and TRBJ1-6, with a tentative D call TRBD1 (6 bases). TRBV23-1 is marked as an open reading frame, function uncertain. The sample was PBMCs. This sequence was found in a man aged 55 to 70 in good health and CMV-seropositive. CDR3: CASSQSGPTGTLFYNSPLHF. The DNA for the CDR3 is TGCGCCAGCAGTCAATCAGGCCCGACAGGTACCCTCTTCTATAATTCACCCCTCCACTTT.